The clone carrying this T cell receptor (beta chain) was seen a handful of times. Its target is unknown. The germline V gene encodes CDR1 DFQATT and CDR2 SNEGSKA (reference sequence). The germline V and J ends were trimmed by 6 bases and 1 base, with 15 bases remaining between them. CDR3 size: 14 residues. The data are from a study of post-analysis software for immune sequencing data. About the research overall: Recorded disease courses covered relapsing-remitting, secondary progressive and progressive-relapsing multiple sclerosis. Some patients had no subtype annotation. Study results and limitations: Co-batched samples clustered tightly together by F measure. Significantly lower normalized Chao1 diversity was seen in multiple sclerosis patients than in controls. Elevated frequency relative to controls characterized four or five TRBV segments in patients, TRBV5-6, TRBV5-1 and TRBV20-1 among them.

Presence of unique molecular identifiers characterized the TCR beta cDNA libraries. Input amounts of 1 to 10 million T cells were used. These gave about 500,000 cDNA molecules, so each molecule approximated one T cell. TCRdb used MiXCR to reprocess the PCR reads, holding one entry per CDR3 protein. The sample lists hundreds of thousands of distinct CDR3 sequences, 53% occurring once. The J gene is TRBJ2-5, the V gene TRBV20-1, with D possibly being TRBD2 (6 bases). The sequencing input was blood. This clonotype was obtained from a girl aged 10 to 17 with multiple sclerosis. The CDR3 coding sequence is TGCAGTGCCGCGGGACTCCGCGTCCAAGAGACCCAGTACTTC. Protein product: CSAAGLRVQETQYF.